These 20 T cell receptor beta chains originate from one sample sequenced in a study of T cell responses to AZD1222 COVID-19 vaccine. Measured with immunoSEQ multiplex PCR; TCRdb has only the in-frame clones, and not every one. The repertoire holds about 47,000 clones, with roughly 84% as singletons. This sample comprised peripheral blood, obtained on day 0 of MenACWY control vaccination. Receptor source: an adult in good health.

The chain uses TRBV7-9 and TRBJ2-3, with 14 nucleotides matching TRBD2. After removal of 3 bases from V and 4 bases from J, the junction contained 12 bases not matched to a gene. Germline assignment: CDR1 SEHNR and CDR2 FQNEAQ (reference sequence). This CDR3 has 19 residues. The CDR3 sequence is CASSFSRTSGRPVPDTQYF. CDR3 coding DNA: TGTGCCAGCAGCTTCAGTCGGACTAGCGGGAGGCCCGTCCCAGATACGCAGTATTTT.

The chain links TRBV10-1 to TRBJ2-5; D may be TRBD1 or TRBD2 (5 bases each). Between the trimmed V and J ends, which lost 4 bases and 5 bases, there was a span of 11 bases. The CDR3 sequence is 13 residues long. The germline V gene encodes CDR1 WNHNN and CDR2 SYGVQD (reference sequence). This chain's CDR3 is CASSASGLETQYF. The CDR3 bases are TGCGCCAGCAGTGCTTCGGGGCTGGAGACCCAGTACTTC.

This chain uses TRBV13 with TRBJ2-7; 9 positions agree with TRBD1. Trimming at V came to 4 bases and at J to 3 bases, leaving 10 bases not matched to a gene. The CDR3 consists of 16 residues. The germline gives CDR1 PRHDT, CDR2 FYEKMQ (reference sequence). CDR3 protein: CASSSFGQGTDYEQYF. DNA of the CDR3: TGTGCCAGCAGCTCCTTCGGACAGGGGACCGACTACGAGCAGTACTTC.

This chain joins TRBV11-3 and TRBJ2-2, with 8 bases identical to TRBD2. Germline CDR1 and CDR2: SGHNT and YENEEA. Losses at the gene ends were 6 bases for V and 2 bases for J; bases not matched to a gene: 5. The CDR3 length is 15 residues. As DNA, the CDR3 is TGTGCCAGCAGTAGAGCGGGAGTAAACACCGGGGAGCTGTTTTTT. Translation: CASSRAGVNTGELFF.

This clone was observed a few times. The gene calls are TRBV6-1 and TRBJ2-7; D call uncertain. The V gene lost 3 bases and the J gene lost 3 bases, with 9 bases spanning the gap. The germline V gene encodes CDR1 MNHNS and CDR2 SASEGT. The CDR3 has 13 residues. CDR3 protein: CASSEIGYYEQYF. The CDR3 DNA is TGTGCCAGCAGTGAGATCGGGTACTACGAGCAGTACTTC.

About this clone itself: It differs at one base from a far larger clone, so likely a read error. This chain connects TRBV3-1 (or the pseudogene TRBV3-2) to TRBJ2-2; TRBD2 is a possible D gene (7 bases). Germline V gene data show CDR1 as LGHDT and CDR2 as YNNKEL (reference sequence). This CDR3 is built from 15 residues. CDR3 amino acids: CPSSSRAGAGGELFF. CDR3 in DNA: TGTCCCAGCAGCTCCCGGGCGGGGGCGGGCGGGGAGCTGTTTTTT.

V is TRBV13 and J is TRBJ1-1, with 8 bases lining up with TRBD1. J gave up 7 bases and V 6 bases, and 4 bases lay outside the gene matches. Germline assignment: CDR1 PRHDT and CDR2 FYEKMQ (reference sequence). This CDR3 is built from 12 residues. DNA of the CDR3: TGTGCCAGCAGACTCAGGGGGCTTGAAGCTTTCTTT. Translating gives CASRLRGLEAFF.

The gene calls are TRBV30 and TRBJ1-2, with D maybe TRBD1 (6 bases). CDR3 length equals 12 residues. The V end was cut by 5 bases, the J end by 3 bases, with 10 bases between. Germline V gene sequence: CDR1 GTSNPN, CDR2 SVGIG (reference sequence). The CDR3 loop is CAWAPGDYGYTF. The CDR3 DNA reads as TGTGCCTGGGCGCCAGGGGACTATGGCTACACCTTC.

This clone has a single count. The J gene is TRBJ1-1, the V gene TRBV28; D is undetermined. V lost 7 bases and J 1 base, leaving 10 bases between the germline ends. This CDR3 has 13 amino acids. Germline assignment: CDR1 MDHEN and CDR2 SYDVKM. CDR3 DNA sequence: TGTGCCAGCATGCTATATTCGAACACTGAAGCTTTCTTT. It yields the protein CASMLYSNTEAFF. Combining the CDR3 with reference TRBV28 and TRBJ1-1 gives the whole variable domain DVKVTQSSRYLVKRTGEKVFLECVQDMDHENMFWYRQDPGLGLRLIYFSYDVKMKEKGDIPEGYSVSREKKERFSLILESASTNQTSMYLCASMLYSNTEAFFGQGTRLTVV.

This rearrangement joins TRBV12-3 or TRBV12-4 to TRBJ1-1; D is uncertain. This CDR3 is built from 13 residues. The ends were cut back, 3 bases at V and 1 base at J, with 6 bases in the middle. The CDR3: CASSFGANTEAFF. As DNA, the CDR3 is TGTGCCAGCAGTTTCGGAGCGAACACTGAAGCTTTCTTT.

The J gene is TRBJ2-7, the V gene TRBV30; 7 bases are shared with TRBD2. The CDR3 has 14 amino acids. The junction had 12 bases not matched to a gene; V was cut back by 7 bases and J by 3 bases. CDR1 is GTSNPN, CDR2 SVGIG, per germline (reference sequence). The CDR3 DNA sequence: TGTGCCTTATCTCCCGGGGGAGGGCACTACGAGCAGTACTTC. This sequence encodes CALSPGGGHYEQYF.

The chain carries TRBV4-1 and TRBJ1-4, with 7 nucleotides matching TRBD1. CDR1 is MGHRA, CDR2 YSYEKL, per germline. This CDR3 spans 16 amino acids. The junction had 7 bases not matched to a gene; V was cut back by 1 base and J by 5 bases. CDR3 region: CASSQGTGTENEKLFF. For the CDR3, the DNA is TGCGCCAGCAGCCAAGGTACCGGGACAGAGAATGAAAAACTGTTTTTT.

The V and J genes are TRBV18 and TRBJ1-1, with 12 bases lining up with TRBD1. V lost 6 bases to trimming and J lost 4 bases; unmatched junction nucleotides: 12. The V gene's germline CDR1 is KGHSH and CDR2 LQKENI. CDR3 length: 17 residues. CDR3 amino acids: CASSPGQGATGGTEAFF. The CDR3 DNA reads TGTGCCAGCTCGCCGGGACAGGGGGCGACGGGCGGCACTGAAGCTTTCTTT.

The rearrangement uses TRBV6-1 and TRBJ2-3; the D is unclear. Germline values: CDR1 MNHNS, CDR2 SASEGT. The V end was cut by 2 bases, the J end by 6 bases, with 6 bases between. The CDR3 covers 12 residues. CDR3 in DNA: TGTGCCAGCAGTGAATTCGGGGATACGCAGTATTTT. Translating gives CASSEFGDTQYF.

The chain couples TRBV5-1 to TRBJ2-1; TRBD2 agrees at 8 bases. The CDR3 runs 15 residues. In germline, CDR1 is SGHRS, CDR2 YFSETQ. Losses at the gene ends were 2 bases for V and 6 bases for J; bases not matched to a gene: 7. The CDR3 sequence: CASSFTSGSGNEQFF. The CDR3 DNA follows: TGCGCCAGCAGCTTTACAAGCGGGAGTGGCAATGAGCAGTTCTTC.

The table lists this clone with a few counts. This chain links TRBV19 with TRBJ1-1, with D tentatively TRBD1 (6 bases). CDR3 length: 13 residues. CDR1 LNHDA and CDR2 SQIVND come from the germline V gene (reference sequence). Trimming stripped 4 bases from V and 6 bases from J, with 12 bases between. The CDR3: CASSRAGAPEAFF. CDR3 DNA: TGTGCCAGTAGTAGGGCAGGGGCTCCTGAAGCTTTCTTT.

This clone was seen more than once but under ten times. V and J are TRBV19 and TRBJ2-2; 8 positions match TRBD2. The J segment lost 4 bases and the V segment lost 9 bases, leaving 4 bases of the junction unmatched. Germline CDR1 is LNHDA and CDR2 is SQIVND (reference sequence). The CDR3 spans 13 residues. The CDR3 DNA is TGTGCCAGCCGGACTAGCAGCACCGGGGAGCTGTTTTTT. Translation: CASRTSSTGELFF. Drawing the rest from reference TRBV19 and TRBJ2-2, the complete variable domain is DGGITQSPKYLFRKEGQNVTLSCEQNLNHDAMYWYRQDPGQGLRLIYYSQIVNDFQKGDIAEGYSVSREKKESFPLTVTSAQKNPTAFYLCASRTSSTGELFFGEGSRLTVL.

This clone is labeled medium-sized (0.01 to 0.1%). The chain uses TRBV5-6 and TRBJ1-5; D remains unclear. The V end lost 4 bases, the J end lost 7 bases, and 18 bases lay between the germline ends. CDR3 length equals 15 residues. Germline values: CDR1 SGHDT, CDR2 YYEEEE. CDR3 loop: CASSRGWEEEQPQHF. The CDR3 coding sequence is TGTGCCAGCAGCCGAGGATGGGAGGAGGAACAGCCCCAGCATTTT.

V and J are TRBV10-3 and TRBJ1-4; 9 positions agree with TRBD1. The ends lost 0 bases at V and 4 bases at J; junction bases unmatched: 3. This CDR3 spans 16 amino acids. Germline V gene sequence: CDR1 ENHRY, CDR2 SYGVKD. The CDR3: CAISESVGQGNEKLFF. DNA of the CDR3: TGTGCCATCAGTGAGTCAGTGGGACAGGGTAATGAAAAACTGTTTTTT.

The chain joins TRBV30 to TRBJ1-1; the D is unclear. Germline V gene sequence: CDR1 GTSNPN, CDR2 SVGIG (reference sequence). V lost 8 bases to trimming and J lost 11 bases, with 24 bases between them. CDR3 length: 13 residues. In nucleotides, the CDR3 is TGTGCCCTAGACTTGAGCATAGGTCGTAGGGCTTTCTTT. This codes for CALDLSIGRRAFF.